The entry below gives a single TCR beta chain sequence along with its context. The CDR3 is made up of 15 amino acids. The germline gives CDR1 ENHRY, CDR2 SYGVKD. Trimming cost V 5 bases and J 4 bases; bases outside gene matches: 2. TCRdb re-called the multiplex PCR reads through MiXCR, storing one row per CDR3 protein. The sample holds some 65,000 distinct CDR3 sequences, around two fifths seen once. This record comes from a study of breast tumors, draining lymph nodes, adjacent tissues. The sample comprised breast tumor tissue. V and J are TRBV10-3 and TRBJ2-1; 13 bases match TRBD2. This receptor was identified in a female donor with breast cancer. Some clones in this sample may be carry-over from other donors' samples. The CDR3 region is CAISSGLAGYNEQFF. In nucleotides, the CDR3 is TGTGCCATCAGTTCGGGACTAGCGGGATACAATGAGCAGTTCTTC.